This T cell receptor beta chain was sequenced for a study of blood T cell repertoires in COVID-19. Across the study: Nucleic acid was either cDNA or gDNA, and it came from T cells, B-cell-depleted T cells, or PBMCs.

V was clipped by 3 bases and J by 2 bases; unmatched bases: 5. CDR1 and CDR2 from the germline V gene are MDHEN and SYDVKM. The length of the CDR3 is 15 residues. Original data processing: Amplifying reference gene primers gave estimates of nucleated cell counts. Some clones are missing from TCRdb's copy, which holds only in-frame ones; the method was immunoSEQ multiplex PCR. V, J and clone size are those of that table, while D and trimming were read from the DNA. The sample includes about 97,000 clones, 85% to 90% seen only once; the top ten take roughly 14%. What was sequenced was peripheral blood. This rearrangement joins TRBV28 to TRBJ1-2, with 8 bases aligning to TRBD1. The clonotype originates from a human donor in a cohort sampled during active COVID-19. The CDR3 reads CASSFRDRPNYGYTF. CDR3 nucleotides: TGTGCCAGCAGTTTCCGGGACAGGCCAAACTATGGCTACACCTTC.